Below, 23 T cell receptor beta chains from the same sample are listed, as sequenced in a study of immune characterization of retroperitoneal liposarcoma. TCRdb re-analysed the PCR reads in MiXCR, keeping a single row per CDR3 protein. The data show more than 15,000 distinct CDR3 sequences, more than 30% seen once. Sample: blood. The receptors shown here come from a male donor with retroperitoneal liposarcoma.

This rearrangement joins TRBV6-2 or TRBV6-3 to TRBJ2-5; no clear D. The CDR3 runs 19 residues. The germline V gene encodes CDR1 MNHEY and CDR2 SVGEGT. V was trimmed by 2 bases and J by 0 bases, leaving 22 bases between them. CDR3 nucleotide sequence: TGTGCCAGCAGTTACGCCATATGGGTGGCTAGACGGTACCAAGAGACCCAGTACTTC. Translating it yields CASSYAIWVARRYQETQYF.

The chain uses TRBV12-3 or TRBV12-4 and TRBJ2-5; no firm D call. This CDR3 is 11 amino acids long. V gave up 3 bases and J gave up 5 bases, with 4 bases separating them. CDR3 sequence: CASSLSETQYF. Written as DNA, the CDR3 is TGTGCCAGCAGTTTGTCGGAGACCCAGTACTTC.

As to this clonotype: It is likely a read error, because the conserved phenylalanine at the end of the CDR3 is missing. The chain uses TRBV11-3 and TRBJ2-7; tentative D call: TRBD2 (7 bases). The CDR3 covers 12 residues. V was trimmed by 10 bases and J by 6 bases, leaving 16 bases between them. CDR1 SGHNT and CDR2 YENEEA come from the germline V gene. The CDR3 loop is CAIRGGGAEQYS. Written as DNA, the CDR3 is TGTGCCATCCGCGGAGGGGGGGCCGAGCAGTACTCC.

In this sample, this clonotype turned up a few times. This chain connects TRBV11-2 to TRBJ2-1; D is perhaps TRBD2 (7 bases). V was cut by 3 bases and J by 5 bases, with 17 bases left in between. Germline V gene sequence: CDR1 SGHAT, CDR2 FQNNGV. The length of the CDR3 is 16 residues. The CDR3, as DNA: TGTGCCAGCAGCTTCTTTGGACTAGGGGGTCACAATGAGCAGTTCTTC. It codes for CASSFFGLGGHNEQFF.

In this sample, this clonotype is medium-sized. The rearrangement joins TRBV6-1 to TRBJ2-6, with 8 bases identical to TRBD1. There are 17 residues in the CDR3. CDR1 and CDR2 (germline): MNHNS, SASEGT. After removal of 6 bases from V and 0 bases from J, the junction contained 7 bases not matched to a gene. CDR3 residues: CASRGDRSSSGANVLTF. The CDR3 DNA is TGTGCCAGCAGGGGGGACAGGTCGAGCTCTGGGGCCAACGTCCTGACTTTC.

This clonotype was seen ten or more times. The chain employs TRBV6-4 and TRBJ2-1; D gene ambiguous. V lost 6 bases to trimming and J lost 6 bases, with 15 bases between them. Per germline, CDR1 MRHNA and CDR2 SNTAGT. This CDR3 has 14 amino acids. CDR3: CASSADSTTNEQFF. Here the CDR3 DNA reads TGTGCCAGCAGCGCTGACTCCACTACCAATGAGCAGTTCTTC.

The chain links TRBV27 to TRBJ2-2; no clear D. The CDR3 contains 16 residues. The germline V and J ends were trimmed by 6 bases and 0 bases, with 14 bases remaining between them. In germline, CDR1 is MNHEY, CDR2 SMNVEV (reference sequence). CDR3 nucleotide sequence: TGTGCCAGCAGCCTCACAGTGGCTGCGAACACCGGGGAGCTGTTTTTT. Translating it yields CASSLTVAANTGELFF.

This clonotype was seen many times. The chain combines TRBV11-3 with TRBJ2-1, with a possible D match to TRBD1 (6 bases). CDR3 length: 15 amino acids. Trimming took off 2 bases at V and 3 bases at J, with 11 bases between the two ends. Germline CDR1 and CDR2: SGHNT and YENEEA. The CDR3 spells CASSLKGDLYNEQFF. CDR3 sequence (DNA): TGTGCCAGCAGCTTAAAGGGGGACCTCTACAATGAGCAGTTCTTC.

The chain has TRBV27 and TRBJ2-1, with D possibly TRBD2 on 5 matching bases. Deletions cut 3 bases from V and 6 bases from J, with 9 bases between. CDR1 and CDR2 (germline): MNHEY, SMNVEV (reference sequence). This CDR3 is built from 13 residues. CDR3 bases: TGTGCCAGCAGTTTTTGGGGAGCCAATGAGCAGTTCTTC. Translating gives CASSFWGANEQFF.

This clonotype was observed at least ten times. The chain has TRBV11-3 and TRBJ2-1, with D unclear. V gave up 5 bases and J gave up 8 bases, with 13 bases separating them. Looked up from germline, CDR1 is SGHNT and CDR2 is YENEEA. There are 13 residues in the CDR3. CDR3 sequence (DNA): TGTGCCAGCAGCCCGGCTAGTGGGTATGAGCAGTTCTTC. This encodes CASSPASGYEQFF.

This clonotype was detected only a few times. The chain combines TRBV6-4 with TRBJ2-5; TRBD2 might be the D (6 bases). The CDR3 runs 14 residues. Germline V gene sequence: CDR1 MRHNA, CDR2 SNTAGT. The germline V and J ends were trimmed by 5 bases and 5 bases, with 15 bases remaining between them. The chain's CDR3 is CASSNGGTSETQYF. CDR3 coding DNA: TGTGCCAGCAGTAACGGTGGGACTTCTGAGACCCAGTACTTC.

The table lists this clonotype with a count of one. The chain couples TRBV7-2 to TRBJ2-4; 11 positions match TRBD1. This CDR3 is 15 amino acids long. Per the germline V gene, CDR1 is SGHTA and CDR2 is FQGNSA. V lost 5 bases, J lost 1 base, and 1 base stayed unmatched. The CDR3 nucleotides are TGTGCCAGCAGCCGGGACAGGGGGGCCAAAAACATTCAGTACTTC. This sequence encodes CASSRDRGAKNIQYF.

V is TRBV10-3 and J is TRBJ2-1; D not certain. Germline CDR1 reads ENHRY; CDR2 reads SYGVKD. The CDR3 totals 13 residues. Trimming stripped 4 bases from V and 3 bases from J, with 7 bases between. This CDR3 reads CAISGWGYNEQFF. CDR3 DNA: TGTGCCATCAGTGGGTGGGGCTACAATGAGCAGTTCTTC.

This clonotype ranks as medium-sized. This chain joins TRBV6-1 and TRBJ2-2, with D possibly matching TRBD2 (5 bases). In germline, CDR1 is MNHNS, CDR2 SASEGT. Trimming took off 5 bases at V and 8 bases at J, with 9 bases between the two ends. This CDR3 has 12 residues. CDR3 sequence (DNA): TGTGCCAGCAGTTACCGGGGAGGGGAGCTGTTTTTT. It specifies CASSYRGGELFF.

By frequency in the sample, this clonotype is medium-sized (0.01 to 0.1%). The chain employs TRBV6-1 and TRBJ2-7; D assignment may be TRBD1 or TRBD2 (5 bases each). This CDR3 contains 16 residues. Germline V gene data show CDR1 as MNHNS and CDR2 as SASEGT. Trimming took off 1 base at V and 0 bases at J, with 13 bases between the two ends. In DNA form, the CDR3 reads TGTGCCAGCAGTGAAGAGGGGCCAGGGAGCTCCTACGAGCAGTACTTC. This gives the protein CASSEEGPGSSYEQYF.

In its sample, this clonotype ranks as medium-sized. The genes are TRBV6-5 and TRBJ2-1; TRBD1 is a possible D gene (6 bases). The germline gives CDR1 MNHEY, CDR2 SVGAGI. Between the trimmed V and J ends, which lost 2 bases and 10 bases, there was a span of 12 bases. This CDR3 is 13 amino acids long. CDR3 in amino acids: CASSYRRGYEQFF. In nucleotides, the CDR3 is TGTGCCAGCAGTTACCGCAGGGGCTACGAGCAGTTCTTC.

CDR3: CASSDGPRQGEGKLFF. CDR3 in DNA: TGTGCCAGCAGTGACGGGCCGCGACAGGGGGAGGGAAAACTGTTTTTT. This sequence joins TRBV6-1 and TRBJ1-4; 9 bases are a match to TRBD1. Trimming took 3 bases from V and 10 from J; bases not matched to a gene: 12. Germline loops: CDR1 MNHNS, CDR2 SASEGT. The CDR3 contains 16 residues.

As concerns this clonotype: This is likely a read error, given that the CDR3 carries no conserved phenylalanine or tryptophan at its end. The rearrangement links TRBV7-8 to TRBJ2-5, with a possible D match to TRBD1 (6 bases). The CDR3 has 11 residues. V shed 4 bases and J shed 11 bases, with 11 bases lying between them. Germline V gives CDR1 SGHVS, CDR2 FQNEAQ. CDR3 nucleotide sequence: TGTGCCAGCAGCTCGACAGGAGAGCAGTACTTA. Its protein product is CASSSTGEQYL.

This clonotype ranks as medium-sized. This chain connects TRBV6-1 to TRBJ2-5; 15 bases are a match to TRBD2. The CDR3 loop spans 15 amino acids. Trimming removed 4 bases from V and 4 bases from J; junction bases left unmatched: 1. The germline gives CDR1 MNHNS, CDR2 SASEGT. Here the CDR3 reads CASSGTSGGAETQYF. CDR3 in DNA: TGTGCCAGCAGTGGGACTAGCGGGGGGGCAGAGACCCAGTACTTC.

V gene TRBV6-1 combines with J gene TRBJ2-3, with 12 bases matching TRBD2. V trimming: 10 bases; J trimming: 4 bases; junction bases outside the gene matches: 9. CDR3 length equals 15 residues. The V gene's germline CDR1 is MNHNS and CDR2 SASEGT. The CDR3 DNA is TGTGCCACCCTCAGGACTAGCGGGATCTCAGATACGCAGTATTTT. It is translated as CATLRTSGISDTQYF.

The gene calls are TRBV12-5 and TRBJ2-5; maybe TRBD1 (6 bases). The J call may be faulty, since TRBJ2-1 better matches the DNA end. Germline CDR1 reads LGHNT; CDR2 reads FRNRAP. There are 15 residues in the CDR3. The CDR3 nucleotides are TGTGCTAGTGGTTTGGAAGGGACACCCCAAGAGACCCAGTTCTTC. Its protein is CASGLEGTPQETQFF.

This clonotype is medium-sized (0.01 to 0.1%) in the sample. The V and J genes are TRBV6-1 and TRBJ2-5; D is tentatively TRBD1 or TRBD2 (6 bases each). Judging by the DNA end, TRBJ2-7 fits better; the J call may be wrong. CDR1 MNHNS and CDR2 SASEGT come from the germline V gene. The CDR3 is 15 residues long. The CDR3 sequence is CASTAGGRQYGEQYF. DNA for the CDR3: TGTGCCAGCACCGCTGGGGGGCGGCAGTACGGCGAGCAGTACTTC.

V gene TRBV10-3 combines with J gene TRBJ1-2, with D hard to call. Germline CDR1 is ENHRY and CDR2 is SYGVKD. The ends were cut back, 6 bases at V and 2 bases at J, with 7 bases in the middle. There are 12 residues in the CDR3. The chain's CDR3 is CAISPDNYGYTF. Written as DNA, the CDR3 is TGTGCCATCAGCCCAGACAACTATGGCTACACCTTC.